Listed here are 28 T cell receptor beta chains from one sample, sequenced in a study of cytomegalovirus exposure and HLA in healthy donors. The PCR had 60 Vbeta and 13 Jbeta primers. Measured with immunoSEQ multiplex PCR; TCRdb has only the in-frame clones, and not every one. The repertoire has over 150,000 clones, 77% of them found once; the top ten carry 3.7%. The sequenced sample consisted of PBMCs. The receptors were sampled from a man younger than 40 in good health and CMV-seropositive.

The V call is TRBV4-2, the J call TRBJ2-5, with TRBD1 matching 8 bases. J was trimmed by 1 base and V by 2 bases; bases with no gene match: 9. The CDR3 loop spans 17 amino acids. Germline CDR1 is LGHNA and CDR2 is YNFKEQ. The CDR3 sequence is CASSQQPPGTGQETQYF. The CDR3, as DNA: TGTGCCAGCAGCCAACAACCCCCAGGGACAGGCCAAGAGACCCAGTACTTC.

This clone was seen a few times. The J gene is TRBJ2-6, the V gene TRBV6-5, with D hard to call. The CDR3 extends over 13 amino acids. V lost 7 bases to trimming and J lost 0 bases, with 4 bases between them. Germline CDR1 and CDR2: MNHEY and SVGAGI. This CDR3 is CASTVSGANVLTF. The CDR3 bases are TGTGCCAGCACCGTCTCTGGGGCCAACGTCCTGACTTTC.

V usage is TRBV4-2 and J usage is TRBJ2-7; D is possibly TRBD1 (6 bases). The V and J ends lost 0 bases and 0 bases respectively, with 12 bases between them. This CDR3 has 16 residues. Looked up from germline, CDR1 is LGHNA and CDR2 is YNFKEQ. In DNA, the CDR3 is TGTGCCAGCAGCCAAGAACTAAGGACAGACTCCTACGAGCAGTACTTC. It is translated as CASSQELRTDSYEQYF.

The chain has TRBV27 and TRBJ1-2, with 8 bases that match TRBD1. The CDR3 spans 15 residues. Germline trimming cut 6 bases from V and 5 bases from J; bases unmatched to any gene: 11. The germline V gene has CDR1 MNHEY and CDR2 SMNVEV (reference sequence). As DNA, the CDR3 is TGTGCCAGCAGCCCCGGAGGACAGGGAAAGTATGGCTACACCTTC. This codes for CASSPGGQGKYGYTF.

The J gene is TRBJ2-5, the V gene TRBV6-6; D remains ambiguous. Germline V CDR1 and CDR2: MNHNY, SVGAGI (reference sequence). Trimming shortened V by 4 bases and J by 5 bases, and 14 bases separated the two germline ends. CDR3 length equals 14 residues. The CDR3 nucleotides read TGTGCCAGCAGTTTAGGTGGTCGGGTGGAGACCCAGTACTTC. Its translation is CASSLGGRVETQYF.

CDR3 loop: CASSDRPRTAGNTEAFF. CDR3 in DNA: TGTGCCAGCAGTGACAGACCCCGAACGGCGGGTAACACTGAAGCTTTCTTT. The chain recombines TRBV6-1 with TRBJ1-1; unclear D gene. Germline lookup yields CDR1 MNHNS and CDR2 SASEGT. V gave up 3 bases and J gave up 2 bases, with 19 bases separating them. The CDR3 runs 17 residues.

In this sample, this clone turned up a few times. The chain combines TRBV6-1 with TRBJ2-1; TRBD2 might be the D (6 bases). V lost 4 bases to trimming and J lost 8 bases, with 18 bases between them. This CDR3 contains 15 residues. Germline CDR1 and CDR2: MNHNS and SASEGT. DNA for the CDR3: TGTGCCAGCAGTGTCCTCGGGACTTTTGTTGATGAGCAGTTCTTC. Its translation: CASSVLGTFVDEQFF.

The V call is TRBV7-9, the J call TRBJ2-7; D possibly corresponds to TRBD2 (5 bases). This CDR3 spans 14 amino acids. In germline, CDR1 is SEHNR, CDR2 FQNEAQ (reference sequence). V gave up 3 bases and J gave up 3 bases, with 12 bases separating them. CDR3 residues: CASSFTGNDYEQYF. The CDR3 DNA reads TGTGCCAGCAGCTTCACCGGGAATGACTACGAGCAGTACTTC.

The V gene is TRBV30, the J gene TRBJ1-2, with 7 positions matching TRBD1. Germline lookup yields CDR1 GTSNPN and CDR2 SVGIG (reference sequence). After removal of 3 bases from V and 3 bases from J, the junction contained 7 bases not matched to a gene. The CDR3 has 14 residues. The CDR3 sequence: CAWRTRGADYGYTF. DNA of the CDR3: TGTGCCTGGAGGACCAGGGGGGCAGACTATGGCTACACCTTC. Combining the CDR3 with reference TRBV30 and TRBJ1-2 gives the whole variable domain SQTIHQWPATLVQPVGSPLSLECTVEGTSNPNLYWYRQAAGRGLQLLFYSVGIGQISSEVPQNLSASRPQDRQFILSSKKLLLSDSGFYLCAWRTRGADYGYTFGSGTRLTVV.

This chain connects TRBV18 to TRBJ2-4, with 7 bases matching TRBD1. V was clipped by 9 bases and J by 6 bases; unmatched bases: 11. Germline CDR1 reads KGHSH; CDR2 reads LQKENI. The CDR3 contains 14 residues. The CDR3 DNA is TGTGCCAGTTCTGCTACAGGGGAATTAAACATTCAGTACTTC. Amino acids: CASSATGELNIQYF.

The chain recombines TRBV19 with TRBJ2-6; 9 positions agree with TRBD1. CDR3 length: 17 amino acids. CDR1 and CDR2 from the germline V gene are LNHDA and SQIVND (reference sequence). The ends lost 5 bases at V and 0 bases at J; junction bases unmatched: 5. CDR3 in amino acids: CASSEGQGHSGANVLTF. CDR3 DNA: TGTGCCAGTAGTGAGGGACAGGGCCACTCTGGGGCCAACGTCCTGACTTTC.

The rearrangement uses TRBV7-9 and TRBJ1-4; 8 nucleotides agree with TRBD1. The J segment lost 4 bases and the V segment lost 4 bases, leaving 5 bases of the junction unmatched. CDR3 length: 15 amino acids. Germline values: CDR1 SEHNR, CDR2 FQNEAQ (reference sequence). CDR3 amino acids: CASSSPGQDNEKLFF. CDR3 DNA: TGTGCCAGCAGCTCCCCGGGACAGGATAATGAAAAACTGTTTTTT.

The chain uses TRBV7-2 and TRBJ2-7, with a weak D call TRBD2 (6 bases). In germline, CDR1 is SGHTA, CDR2 FQGNSA. Deletions cut 1 base from V and 5 bases from J, with 15 bases between. The CDR3 spans 15 residues. The CDR3 protein is CASSLVDAGWNEQYF. As DNA, the CDR3 is TGTGCCAGCAGCTTAGTTGACGCGGGATGGAACGAGCAGTACTTC.

This clone was counted between two and nine times. This chain uses TRBV29-1 with TRBJ1-5, with 7 bases that match TRBD1. The J segment lost 1 base and the V segment lost 1 base, leaving 10 bases of the junction unmatched. Germline V gene lookup returns CDR1 SQVTM and CDR2 ANQGSEA. The CDR3 loop spans 17 amino acids. This chain's CDR3 is CSVEACEGAISNQPQHF. The CDR3 nucleotides are TGCAGCGTTGAAGCGTGTGAGGGGGCAATCAGCAATCAGCCCCAGCATTTT.

This clone was seen only once. The genes are TRBV28 and TRBJ1-1, with a weak D call TRBD1 (5 bases). The germline gives CDR1 MDHEN, CDR2 SYDVKM. Trimming pared 6 bases from V and 4 bases from J, leaving 9 bases between. The CDR3 runs 12 residues. The CDR3 spells CASRAGGTEAFF. CDR3 DNA sequence: TGTGCCAGCAGGGCGGGGGGCACTGAAGCTTTCTTT.

The V gene is TRBV5-1, the J gene TRBJ2-1; 11 bases line up with TRBD1. CDR1 and CDR2 from the germline V gene are SGHRS and YFSETQ. The length of the CDR3 is 16 residues. J lost 4 bases, V lost 4 bases, and 7 bases had no gene match. DNA for the CDR3: TGCGCCAGCAGCGTGGGACAGGGGGTAATTTACAATGAGCAGTTCTTC. Protein product: CASSVGQGVIYNEQFF.

This chain links TRBV5-4 with TRBJ2-3, with 9 bases that match TRBD1. CDR3 size: 16 residues. Germline CDR1 and CDR2: SGHNT and YYREEE (reference sequence). V lost 4 bases to trimming and J lost 4 bases; unmatched junction nucleotides: 10. The CDR3 region is CASSHGTGYEADTQYF. CDR3 in DNA: TGTGCCAGCAGCCACGGGACAGGGTATGAGGCAGATACGCAGTATTTT.

The CDR3 loop reads CASSAQGARVETQYF. CDR3 nucleotides: TGTGCCAGCAGCGCCCAGGGGGCGCGGGTGGAGACCCAGTACTTC. This chain joins TRBV7-3 and TRBJ2-5; TRBD1 matches at 8 bases. This CDR3 is built from 15 residues. J gave up 5 bases and V 5 bases, and 10 bases lay outside the gene matches. Germline values: CDR1 SGHTA, CDR2 FQGTGA.

This chain joins TRBV10-1 and TRBJ2-3; D ambiguous. In germline, CDR1 is WNHNN, CDR2 SYGVQD (reference sequence). V was shortened by 3 bases and J by 10 bases, with 14 bases between the two germline ends. This CDR3 is built from 13 residues. In DNA, the CDR3 is TGCGCCAGCAGTGATTCGGGTCCGCTGGCGCAGTATTTT. Protein sequence: CASSDSGPLAQYF.

V is TRBV4-3 and J is TRBJ1-6; 8 bases are shared with TRBD1. The germline V gene has CDR1 LGHNA and CDR2 YSLEER. The J segment lost 10 bases and the V segment lost 0 bases, leaving 11 bases of the junction unmatched. This CDR3 comprises 17 residues. In DNA form, the CDR3 reads TGCGCCAGCAGCCAAGACCTTCTAGGACAGGGTGCCTCACCCCTCCACTTT. It translates to CASSQDLLGQGASPLHF.

The rearrangement joins TRBV27 to TRBJ1-4; TRBD1 aligns across 7 bases. This CDR3 spans 15 amino acids. Trimming cost V 6 bases and J 3 bases; bases outside gene matches: 7. The germline V gene encodes CDR1 MNHEY and CDR2 SMNVEV (reference sequence). The CDR3 protein is CASRQYRGPNEKLFF. The CDR3 coding sequence is TGTGCCAGCAGACAGTACAGGGGCCCTAATGAAAAACTGTTTTTT. The variable domain in full, with the rest retrieved from reference TRBV27 and TRBJ1-4, is EAQVTQNPRYLITVTGKKLTVTCSQNMNHEYMSWYRQDPGLGLRQIYYSMNVEVTDKGDVPEGYKVSRKEKRNFPLILESPSPNQTSLYFCASRQYRGPNEKLFFGSGTQLSVL.

This sequence joins TRBV10-3 and TRBJ2-1; 7 bases are a match to TRBD2. Germline lookup yields CDR1 ENHRY and CDR2 SYGVKD. The trim removed 3 bases at V and 4 bases at J, leaving 3 bases unmatched. CDR3 length: 14 amino acids. The CDR3 sequence is CAISDERGYNEQFF. The CDR3 bases are TGTGCCATCAGTGATGAGCGGGGTTACAATGAGCAGTTCTTC.

This chain uses TRBV2 with TRBJ2-7; D may be TRBD1 (6 bases). Germline V gene data show CDR1 as SNHLY and CDR2 as FYNNEI. Trimming removed 10 bases at V and 0 bases at J, with 10 bases between. This CDR3 spans 12 amino acids. The CDR3 nucleotides read TGTGCCATCAGGACAGTCTCCTACGAGCAGTACTTC. It yields the protein CAIRTVSYEQYF. Based on the CDR3 plus reference TRBV2 and TRBJ2-7, the full variable domain is EPEVTQTPSHQVTQMGQEVILRCVPISNHLYFYWYRQILGQKVEFLVSFYNNEISEKSEIFDDQFSVERPDGSNFTLKIRSTKLEDSAMYFCAIRTVSYEQYFGPGTRLTVT.

This clone has more than one count but fewer than ten. The CDR3 sequence is CAWTDVGGTIGQPQHF. The CDR3 coding sequence is TGTGCCTGGACCGACGTGGGGGGAACCATTGGTCAGCCCCAGCATTTT. This sequence joins TRBV30 and TRBJ1-5; D may be TRBD1 (5 bases). Per germline, CDR1 GTSNPN and CDR2 SVGIG (reference sequence). The CDR3 runs 16 residues. V lost 4 bases to trimming and J lost 6 bases, with 22 bases between them.

This chain connects TRBV15 to TRBJ2-5; D is possibly TRBD2 (6 bases). Trimming removed 0 bases at V and 5 bases at J, with 13 bases between. The V gene's germline CDR1 is LNHNV and CDR2 YYDKDF (reference sequence). CDR3 size: 15 residues. The CDR3 bases are TGTGCCACCAGCAGAGATTGGGCGGGGCCCGAGACCCAGTACTTC. Amino acid sequence: CATSRDWAGPETQYF.

This clone was counted between two and nine times. The V call is TRBV6-5, the J call TRBJ2-7; 7 bases fit TRBD1. The V segment lost 0 bases and the J segment 2 bases; nucleotides outside the gene matches: 7. CDR1 is MNHEY and CDR2 is SVGAGI in the germline V gene. This CDR3 comprises 16 residues. CDR3 DNA sequence: TGTGCCAGCAGTTACTCCCTCGGGACAGATGCCTACGAGCAGTACTTC. Protein: CASSYSLGTDAYEQYF.

This clone was seen a handful of times. This rearrangement joins TRBV29-1 to TRBJ1-2; possible D gene TRBD1, 6 bases. Germline CDR1 reads SQVTM; CDR2 reads ANQGSEA. Trimming took 3 bases from V and 4 from J, leaving 21 bases between them. The CDR3 covers 16 residues. In DNA, the CDR3 is TGCAGCGTTGATGGGGCAGGGGCCGAACTGAGCTATGGCTACACCTTC. Protein sequence: CSVDGAGAELSYGYTF. Full variable domain (remainder filled in from reference TRBV29-1 and TRBJ1-2): SAVISQKPSRDICQRGTSLTIQCQVDSQVTMMFWYRQQPGQSLTLIATANQGSEATYESGFVIDKFPISRPNLTFSTLTVSNMSPEDSSIYLCSVDGAGAELSYGYTFGSGTRLTVV.

This clone appeared once. The chain couples TRBV5-1 to TRBJ1-5; TRBD1 matches 8 bases. This CDR3 region has 15 residues. Germline V lookup: CDR1 SGHRS, CDR2 YFSETQ. V lost 0 bases and J lost 7; bases outside the gene matches: 6. The CDR3 coding sequence is TGCGCCAGCAGCTTGGAGGGACAGGAGGGACAGCCCCAGCATTTT. It encodes CASSLEGQEGQPQHF. The variable domain in full, completed from reference TRBV5-1 and TRBJ1-5, reads KAGVTQTPRYLIKTRGQQVTLSCSPISGHRSVSWYQQTPGQGLQFLFEYFSETQRNKGNFPGRFSGRQFSNSRSEMNVSTLELGDSALYLCASSLEGQEGQPQHFGDGTRLSIL.